This TCR beta chain was observed in a study of shared clonotypes between healthy human individuals. Profiled with immunoSEQ multiplex PCR; TCRdb holds only in-frame clones, not every one. Of 190,000 or so clones listed, about 66% are singletons. The length of the CDR3 is 16 residues. The V gene's germline CDR1 is SGHRS and CDR2 YFSETQ. With 3 bases clipped from V and 0 bases from J, the junction kept 4 bases outside the gene matches. Sequencing input: memory CD4+ T cells sorted from blood. The subset here: CD45RA-negative fraction. This chain links TRBV5-1 with TRBJ2-3, with 10 bases identical to TRBD2. This receptor was obtained from a man younger than 40 in good health. The CDR3 here is CASSSGTSASTDTQYF. The CDR3 nucleotides read TGCGCCAGCAGCTCCGGGACTAGCGCTAGCACAGATACGCAGTATTTT.